This TCR beta chain was sequenced for a study of cytomegalovirus exposure and HLA in healthy donors. Concerning this clone itself: Antigen: not known.

Study conclusions and caveats: Later work showed greater clonal expansion in HLA-associated TCR beta chains than in equally common others. Presence/absence analyses treated sequencing depth as roughly uniform across donors.

Donors counted as nominally healthy when sampled, yet unrecorded immune exposures were likely. The study ran its PCR with 60 Vbeta and 13 Jbeta primers. TCRdb keeps only in-frame clones here, not all; method: immunoSEQ multiplex PCR. The sample lists 130,000 to 150,000 clones; 60% to 80% were seen once. Specimen: PBMCs. The TCR comes from a woman under 40 in good health and CMV-seronegative.

In DNA, the CDR3 is TGTGCCAGCAGCTGGTTGGAGGAAAAACTGTTTTTT. It specifies CASSWLEEKLFF. The chain joins TRBV7-9 to TRBJ1-4; D ambiguous. The CDR3 consists of 12 residues. Trimming took 4 bases from V and 8 from J, leaving 8 bases between them. Per germline, CDR1 SEHNR and CDR2 FQNEAQ (reference sequence).